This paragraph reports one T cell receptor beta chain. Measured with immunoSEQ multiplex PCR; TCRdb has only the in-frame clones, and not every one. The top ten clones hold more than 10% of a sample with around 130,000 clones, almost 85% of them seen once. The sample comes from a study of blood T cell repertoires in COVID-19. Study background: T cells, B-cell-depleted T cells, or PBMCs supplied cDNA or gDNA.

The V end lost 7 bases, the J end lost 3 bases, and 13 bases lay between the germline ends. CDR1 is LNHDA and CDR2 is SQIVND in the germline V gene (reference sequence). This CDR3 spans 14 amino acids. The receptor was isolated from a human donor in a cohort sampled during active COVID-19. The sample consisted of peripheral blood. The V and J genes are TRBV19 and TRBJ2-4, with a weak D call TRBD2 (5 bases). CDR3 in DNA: TGTGCCAGTAAGGAGGATGGAGTCAAAAACATTCAGTACTTC. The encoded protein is CASKEDGVKNIQYF.